This TCR beta chain appears in the sequencing data of a study of blood T cell repertoires in COVID-19. Study at large: Material from acute and convalescent COVID-19 was sourced from the United States, Italy and Spain. T cells, B-cell-depleted T cells, or PBMCs supplied cDNA or gDNA.

In the source study's methods: Estimated nucleated cell counts came from reference gene primer amplification. Generated by immunoSEQ multiplex PCR, the TCRdb table keeps only in-frame clones and is missing some. D and trimming were read from the DNA, whereas the V and J calls and clone size are those reported in that table. Here the sample spans more than 70,000 clones, 75% to 85% being singletons. Germline values: CDR1 SGHRS, CDR2 YFSETQ. The V segment lost 4 bases and the J segment 4 bases; nucleotides outside the gene matches: 8. The CDR3 is 15 amino acids. The V gene is TRBV5-1, the J gene TRBJ1-1; 9 bases fit TRBD1. Sequenced sample: peripheral blood. This receptor was obtained from a woman between 65 and 79 years old with acute or convalescent COVID-19. Written as DNA, the CDR3 is TGCGCCAGCAGCGACAATACAGGGGGCGGCACTGAAGCTTTCTTT. This gives the protein CASSDNTGGGTEAFF.